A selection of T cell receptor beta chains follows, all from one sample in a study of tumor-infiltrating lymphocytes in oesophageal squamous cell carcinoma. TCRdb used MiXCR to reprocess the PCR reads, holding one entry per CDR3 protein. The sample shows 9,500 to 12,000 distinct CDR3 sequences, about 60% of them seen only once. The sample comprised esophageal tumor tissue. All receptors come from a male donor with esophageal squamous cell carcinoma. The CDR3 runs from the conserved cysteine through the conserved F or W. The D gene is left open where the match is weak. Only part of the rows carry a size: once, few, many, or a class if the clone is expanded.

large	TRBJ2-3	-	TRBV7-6	CASSLVGGKSTDTQYF	TGTGCCAGCAGCTTAGTGGGGGGCAAGAGCACAGATACGCAGTATTTT
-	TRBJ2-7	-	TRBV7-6	CASSLARRGRSTDTQYF	TGTGCCAGCAGCTTAGCGCGACGGGGTAGAAGCACAGATACGCAGTACTTC
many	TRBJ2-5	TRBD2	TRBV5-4	CASSAAGGLAGETQYF	TGTGCCAGCAGCGCCGCCGGGGGACTAGCCGGGGAGACCCAGTACTTC
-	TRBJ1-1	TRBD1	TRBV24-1	CATSGGGRTEAFF	TGTGCCACCAGTGGAGGGGGCAGGACTGAAGCTTTCTTT
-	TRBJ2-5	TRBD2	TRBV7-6	CASSPTGTSRETQYF	TGTGCTAGCAGCCCTACTGGGACTAGCCGAGAGACCCAGTACTTC
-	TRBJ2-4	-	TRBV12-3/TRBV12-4	CASSLGGGKNIQYF	TGTGCCAGCAGTTTAGGGGGAGGCAAAAACATTCAGTACTTC
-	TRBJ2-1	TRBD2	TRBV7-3	CASSFRLAGYNEQFF	TGTGCCAGCAGCTTCCGACTAGCGGGGTACAATGAGCAGTTCTTC
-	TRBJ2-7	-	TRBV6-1	CASSQQESYEQYF	TGTGCCAGCAGTCAACAGGAGTCCTACGAGCAGTACTTC
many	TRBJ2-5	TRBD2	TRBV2	CASRGGGVETQYF	TGTGCCAGCAGGGGCGGGGGGGTAGAGACCCAGTACTTC
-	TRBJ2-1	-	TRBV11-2	CASSLEETQFF	TGTGCCAGCAGCTTAGAGGAGACCCAGTTCTTC
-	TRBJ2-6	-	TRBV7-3	CASSPAGRVSGANVLTF	TGTGCCAGCAGCCCCGCCGGACGGGTCTCTGGGGCCAACGTCCTGACTTTC